The rows below give T cell receptor beta chains drawn from one sample of a study of blood T cell repertoires in COVID-19. Profiled with immunoSEQ multiplex PCR; TCRdb holds only in-frame clones, not every one. Here the sample spans some 76,000 clones, about 89% being singletons. Sequenced sample: peripheral blood. These receptors were obtained from a man aged 60 to 75 with acute or convalescent COVID-19. CDR3s include the opening cysteine and the closing phenylalanine or tryptophan. The D gene is left open where the match is weak. The listing skips clone size in some rows; elsewhere it reads once, few, many or a size class.

length,V,size,J,D,DNA,CDR3
14,TRBV19,once,TRBJ2-5,NA,TGTGCCAGTAGTATACGGGGGGCCGGGGAGACCCAGTACTTC,CASSIRGAGETQYF
19,TRBV24-1,once,TRBJ2-5,TRBD2,TGTGCCACCAGTGATCCGCGGACTAGCGGGGGGGGCCCCATCGAGACCCAGTACTTC,CATSDPRTSGGGPIETQYF
15,TRBV2,NA,TRBJ1-5,TRBD1,TGTGCCAGCAGTGAACCGGGACAGGGCTATCAGCCCCAGCATTTT,CASSEPGQGYQPQHF
12,TRBV29-1,NA,TRBJ1-1,NA,TGCAGCATACACAGGAGTAACACTGAAGCTTTCTTT,CSIHRSNTEAFF
14,TRBV10-3,NA,TRBJ1-2,TRBD1,TGTGCCATCCGGCAGGGACAGGGGAGCTATGGCTACACCTTC,CAIRQGQGSYGYTF
16,TRBV19,NA,TRBJ2-1,TRBD2,TGTGCCAGTAGTATTAGGGGACTAGCGGGAGTTAATGAGCAGTTCTTC,CASSIRGLAGVNEQFF
13,TRBV19,NA,TRBJ1-1,NA,TGTGCCAGTAGTAGTCAGGTGAACACTGAAGCTTTCTTT,CASSSQVNTEAFF
15,TRBV27,NA,TRBJ1-2,TRBD1,TGTGCCAGCAGTTTAGCCCCAGGGGGGAACTATGGCTACACCTTC,CASSLAPGGNYGYTF
14,TRBV7-2,NA,TRBJ1-2,TRBD1,TGTGCCAGCAGCTCTTTGGACAGGTCCTATGGCTACACCTTC,CASSSLDRSYGYTF
13,TRBV4-1,NA,TRBJ2-5,NA,TGCGCCAGCAGCCAAGGACAGAGGGAGACCCAGTACTTC,CASSQGQRETQYF
15,TRBV12-5,NA,TRBJ2-3,NA,TGTGCTAGTGGTTTGGGGCGGGCCACCACAGATACGCAGTATTTT,CASGLGRATTDTQYF
14,TRBV27,NA,TRBJ1-6,NA,TGTGCCAGCAGTATCTGGACAGCCGATTCACCCCTCCACTTT,CASSIWTADSPLHF
11,TRBV6-6,NA,TRBJ2-5,NA,TGTGCCAGCAGTTCGGAAGAGACCCAGTACTTC,CASSSEETQYF
15,TRBV5-1,NA,TRBJ2-2,TRBD2,TGCGCCAGCAGCTTGGATCTAGCGGGGACCGGGGAGCTGTTTTTT,CASSLDLAGTGELFF
11,TRBV12-3/TRBV12-4,NA,TRBJ2-3,NA,TGTGCCAGCGGTTTATCGGATACGCAGTATTTT,CASGLSDTQYF
13,TRBV6-6,NA,TRBJ2-7,NA,TGTGCCAGCAGTTACGTCGTCTCCTACGAGCAGTACTTC,CASSYVVSYEQYF
15,TRBV7-3,NA,TRBJ2-7,TRBD2,TGTGCCAGCAGCAGCAGCGGGGGGACTTCCTACGAGCAGTACTTC,CASSSSGGTSYEQYF
15,TRBV5-1,NA,TRBJ2-1,TRBD1,TGCGCCAGCAGCTTCGGGGACAGGGCTTTAGATGAGCAGTTCTTC,CASSFGDRALDEQFF
14,TRBV30,NA,TRBJ2-7,TRBD1,TGTGCCTGGAGACCGGGACAGGGGGGCCCCGAGCAGTACTTC,CAWRPGQGGPEQYF
14,TRBV27,once,TRBJ1-1,NA,TGTGCCAGCAGCCCATATACCAAAGGGGTTGAAGCTTTCTTT,CASSPYTKGVEAFF
14,TRBV6-5,NA,TRBJ2-3,TRBD2,TGTGCCAGCAGACTAGCGGGGGGCACAGATACGCAGTATTTT,CASRLAGGTDTQYF